The sequence of this T cell receptor (beta chain) was determined in a study of blood T cell dynamics during melanoma immunotherapy. Measured with immunoSEQ multiplex PCR; TCRdb has only the in-frame clones, and not every one. This sample has approximately 17,000 clones; approximately 90% occur once, and the top ten carry 7% to 8%. Trimming took 7 bases from V and 4 from J; bases not matched to a gene: 10. The CDR3 runs to 15 residues. Germline V gene sequence: CDR1 MDHEN, CDR2 SYDVKM. Specified time point: week 3, after first cycle of checkpoint inhibitor. One draw preceded checkpoint blockade; another followed its first cycle at week 3. Response was assessed by RECIST 1.1 at 12 weeks, except a couple of rapid progressors.

This receptor was taken from a human donor with melanoma. The chain carries TRBV28 and TRBJ1-1; 9 nucleotides agree with TRBD1. This material consisted of blood, taken from a patient treated with checkpoint blockade. The CDR3 DNA sequence: TGTGCCAGCATTAGTTTCCCGACAGGGGGCACTGAAGCTTTCTTT. The encoded protein is CASISFPTGGTEAFF.